The next 4 T cell receptor beta chains were all read from a single sample in a study of blood T cell repertoires in COVID-19. Sequenced by immunoSEQ multiplex PCR; TCRdb stores in-frame clones only, minus some. In the table there are about 440,000 clones, roughly 91% of which are singletons. Sequencing input: PBMCs or T cells enriched from blood (not recorded which). These receptors were obtained from a young man who had recovered from COVID-19.

Points on this clone: This sample also contains other DNA sequences that code for the same CDR3. The rearrangement joins TRBV9 to TRBJ2-1, with TRBD2 as a possible D gene (6 bases). Per the germline V gene, CDR1 is SGDLS and CDR2 is YYNGEE. This CDR3 has 15 amino acids. Trimming left V 0 bases short and J 2 bases short, with 9 bases between. The CDR3 here is CASSVGGGTYNEQFF. The CDR3 DNA follows: TGTGCCAGCAGCGTAGGCGGAGGGACCTACAATGAGCAGTTCTTC.

The chain recombines TRBV9 with TRBJ2-5, with 9 bases matching TRBD1. V was pared by 4 bases and J by 3 bases, with 4 bases of the junction left unmatched. CDR1 and CDR2 (germline): SGDLS, YYNGEE. There are 14 residues in the CDR3. The DNA of the CDR3 is TGTGCCAGCAGCCGAACAGGGGGCGAAGAGACCCAGTACTTC. Translating gives CASSRTGGEETQYF.

This chain links TRBV27 with TRBJ1-1; D not resolved. The germline V gene encodes CDR1 MNHEY and CDR2 SMNVEV (reference sequence). Deletions cut 0 bases from V and 4 bases from J, with 12 bases between. This CDR3 has 15 residues. CDR3 loop: CASSLSTRLGTEAFF. The CDR3 DNA follows: TGTGCCAGCAGTTTATCGACCCGACTGGGCACTGAAGCTTTCTTT.

The CDR3 sequence is CASSSGDRAGGTEAFF. In DNA, the CDR3 is TGTGCCAGCAGCTCGGGGGACAGGGCCGGCGGCACTGAAGCTTTCTTT. The chain has TRBV7-6 and TRBJ1-1; 9 nucleotides align to TRBD1. The CDR3 extends over 16 amino acids. V lost 4 bases, J lost 4 bases, and 10 bases stayed unmatched. Germline V gene sequence: CDR1 SGHVS, CDR2 FNYEAQ.